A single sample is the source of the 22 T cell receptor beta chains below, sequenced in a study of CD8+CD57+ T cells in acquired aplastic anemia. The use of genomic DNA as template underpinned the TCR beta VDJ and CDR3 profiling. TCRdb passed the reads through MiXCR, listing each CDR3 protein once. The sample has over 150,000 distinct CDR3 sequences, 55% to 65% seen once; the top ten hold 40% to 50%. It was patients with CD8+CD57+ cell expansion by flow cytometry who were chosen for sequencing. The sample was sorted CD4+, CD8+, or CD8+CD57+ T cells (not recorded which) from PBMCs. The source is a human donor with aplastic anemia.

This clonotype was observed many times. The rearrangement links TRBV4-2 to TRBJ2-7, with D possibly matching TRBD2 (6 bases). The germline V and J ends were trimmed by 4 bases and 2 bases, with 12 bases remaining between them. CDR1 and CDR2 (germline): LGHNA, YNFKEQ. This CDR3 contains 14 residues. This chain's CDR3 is CASSPTSGAYEQYF. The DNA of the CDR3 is TGTGCCAGCAGCCCCACGTCGGGGGCCTACGAGCAGTACTTC.

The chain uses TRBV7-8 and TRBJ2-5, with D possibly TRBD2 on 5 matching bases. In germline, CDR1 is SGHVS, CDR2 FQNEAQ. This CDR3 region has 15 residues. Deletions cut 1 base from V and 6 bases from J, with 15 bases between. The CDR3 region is CASSLVDRRGKTQYF. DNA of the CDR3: TGTGCCAGCAGCTTAGTTGACCGCCGAGGGAAGACCCAGTACTTC. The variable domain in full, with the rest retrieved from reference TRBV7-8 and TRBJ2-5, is GAGVSQSPRYKVAKRGQDVALRCDPISGHVSLFWYQQALGQGPEFLTYFQNEAQLDKSGLPSDRFFAERPEGSVSTLKIQRTQQEDSAVYLCASSLVDRRGKTQYFGPGTRLLVL.

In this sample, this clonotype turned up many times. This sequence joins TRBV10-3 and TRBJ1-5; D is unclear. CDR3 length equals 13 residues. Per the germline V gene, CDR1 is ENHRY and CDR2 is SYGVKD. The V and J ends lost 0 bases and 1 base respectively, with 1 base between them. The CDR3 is CAISESSNQPQHF. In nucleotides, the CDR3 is TGTGCCATCAGTGAGTCAAGCAATCAGCCCCAGCATTTT.

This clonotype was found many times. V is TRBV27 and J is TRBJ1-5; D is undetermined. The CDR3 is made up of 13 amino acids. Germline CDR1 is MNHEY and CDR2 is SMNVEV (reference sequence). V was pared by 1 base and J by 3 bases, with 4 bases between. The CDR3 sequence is CASSLWSNQPQHF. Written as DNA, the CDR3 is TGTGCCAGCAGTTTATGGTCCAATCAGCCCCAGCATTTT.

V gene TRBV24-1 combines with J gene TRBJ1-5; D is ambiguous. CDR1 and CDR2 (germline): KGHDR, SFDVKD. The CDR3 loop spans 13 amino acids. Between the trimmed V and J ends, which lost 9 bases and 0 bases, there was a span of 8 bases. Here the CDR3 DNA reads TGTGCCACCCGAGGGTTTAGCAATCAGCCCCAGCATTTT. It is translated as CATRGFSNQPQHF.

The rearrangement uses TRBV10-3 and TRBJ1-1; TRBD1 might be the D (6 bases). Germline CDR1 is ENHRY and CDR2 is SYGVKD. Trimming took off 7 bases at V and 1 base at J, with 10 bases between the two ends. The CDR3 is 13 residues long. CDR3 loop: CAITRTANTEAFF. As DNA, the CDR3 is TGTGCCATCACCAGGACAGCGAACACTGAAGCTTTCTTT.

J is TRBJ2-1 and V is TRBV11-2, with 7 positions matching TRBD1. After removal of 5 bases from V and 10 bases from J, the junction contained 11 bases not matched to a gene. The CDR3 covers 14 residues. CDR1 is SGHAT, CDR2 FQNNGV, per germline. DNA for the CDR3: TGTGCCAGCAGCCAACAACTGACAGGGAACGAGCAGTTCTTC. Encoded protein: CASSQQLTGNEQFF.

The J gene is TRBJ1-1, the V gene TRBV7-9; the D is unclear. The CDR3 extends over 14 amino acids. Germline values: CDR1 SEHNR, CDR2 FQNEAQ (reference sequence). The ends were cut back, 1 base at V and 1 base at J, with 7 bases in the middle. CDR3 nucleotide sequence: TGTGCCAGCAGCTTAGGGGTGGGGAACACTGAAGCTTTCTTT. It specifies CASSLGVGNTEAFF.

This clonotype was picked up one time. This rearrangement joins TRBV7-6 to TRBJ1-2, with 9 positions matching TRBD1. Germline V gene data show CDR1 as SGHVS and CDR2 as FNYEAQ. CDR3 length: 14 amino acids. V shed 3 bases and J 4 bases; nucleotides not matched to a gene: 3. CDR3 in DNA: TGTGCCAGCAGCTTGGGGACAGGGACCTATGGCTACACCTTC. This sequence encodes CASSLGTGTYGYTF.

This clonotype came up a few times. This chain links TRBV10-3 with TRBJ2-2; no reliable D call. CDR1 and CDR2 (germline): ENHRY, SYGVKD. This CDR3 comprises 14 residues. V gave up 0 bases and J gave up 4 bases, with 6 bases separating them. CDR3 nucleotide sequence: TGTGCCATCAGTGAGTCGCAGGTCACCGGGGAGCTGTTTTTT. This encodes CAISESQVTGELFF.

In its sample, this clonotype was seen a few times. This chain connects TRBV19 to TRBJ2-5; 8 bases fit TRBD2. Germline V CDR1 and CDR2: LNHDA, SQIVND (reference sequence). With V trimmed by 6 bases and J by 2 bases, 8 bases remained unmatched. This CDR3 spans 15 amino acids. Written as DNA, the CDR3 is TGTGCCAGTAGGATACGGGGGGGCCGTCAAGAGACCCAGTACTTC. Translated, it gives CASRIRGGRQETQYF.

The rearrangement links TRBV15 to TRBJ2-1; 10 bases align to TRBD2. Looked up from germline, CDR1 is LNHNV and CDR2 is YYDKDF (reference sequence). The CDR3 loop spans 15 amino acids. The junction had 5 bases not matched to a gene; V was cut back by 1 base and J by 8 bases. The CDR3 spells CATSRALAGAYEQFF. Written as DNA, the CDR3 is TGTGCCACCAGCAGAGCGCTAGCGGGAGCATATGAGCAGTTCTTC.

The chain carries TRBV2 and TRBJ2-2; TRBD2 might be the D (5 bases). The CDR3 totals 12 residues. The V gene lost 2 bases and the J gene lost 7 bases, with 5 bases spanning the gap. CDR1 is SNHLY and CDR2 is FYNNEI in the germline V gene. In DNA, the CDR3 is TGTGCCAGCAGTGAAACTAGCGGGGAGCTGTTTTTT. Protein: CASSETSGELFF.

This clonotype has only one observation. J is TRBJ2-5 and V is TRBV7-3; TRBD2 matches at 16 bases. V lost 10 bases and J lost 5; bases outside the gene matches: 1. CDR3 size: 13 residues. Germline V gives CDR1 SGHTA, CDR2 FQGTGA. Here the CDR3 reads CATGLAGGETQYF. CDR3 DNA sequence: TGTGCCACGGGACTAGCGGGAGGGGAGACCCAGTACTTC.

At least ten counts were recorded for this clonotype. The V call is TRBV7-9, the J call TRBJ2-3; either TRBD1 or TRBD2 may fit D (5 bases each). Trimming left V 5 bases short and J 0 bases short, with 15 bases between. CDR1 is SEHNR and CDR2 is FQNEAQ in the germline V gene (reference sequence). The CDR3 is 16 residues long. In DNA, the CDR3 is TGTGCCAGCAGCACTCGGGGCAGAACTAGCACAGATACGCAGTATTTT. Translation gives CASSTRGRTSTDTQYF.

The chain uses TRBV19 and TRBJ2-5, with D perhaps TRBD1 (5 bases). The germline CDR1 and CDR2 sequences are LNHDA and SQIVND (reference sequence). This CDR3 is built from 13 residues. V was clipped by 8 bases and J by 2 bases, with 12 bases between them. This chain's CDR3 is CASRRTHQETQYF. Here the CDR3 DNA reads TGTGCCAGTCGAAGGACACATCAAGAGACCCAGTACTTC. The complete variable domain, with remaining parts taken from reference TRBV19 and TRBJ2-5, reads DGGITQSPKYLFRKEGQNVTLSCEQNLNHDAMYWYRQDPGQGLRLIYYSQIVNDFQKGDIAEGYSVSREKKESFPLTVTSAQKNPTAFYLCASRRTHQETQYFGPGTRLLVL.

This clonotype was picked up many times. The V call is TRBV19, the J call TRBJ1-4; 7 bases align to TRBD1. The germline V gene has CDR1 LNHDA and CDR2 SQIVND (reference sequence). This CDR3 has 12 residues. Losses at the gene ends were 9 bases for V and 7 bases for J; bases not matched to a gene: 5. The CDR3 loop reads CASQGVGEKLFF. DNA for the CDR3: TGTGCCAGCCAGGGGGTGGGTGAAAAACTGTTTTTT.

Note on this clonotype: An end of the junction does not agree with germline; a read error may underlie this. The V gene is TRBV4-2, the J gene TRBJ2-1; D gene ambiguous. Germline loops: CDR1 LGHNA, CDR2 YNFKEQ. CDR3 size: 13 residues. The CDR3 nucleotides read TGTGCCAGCAGCCAAGTGGCAGGCCATGAGCAGTCCTTC. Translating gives CASSQVAGHEQSF.

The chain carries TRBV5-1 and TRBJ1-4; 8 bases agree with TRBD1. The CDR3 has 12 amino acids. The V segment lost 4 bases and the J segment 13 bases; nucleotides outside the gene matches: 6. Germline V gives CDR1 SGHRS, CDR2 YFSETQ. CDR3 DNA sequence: TGCGCCAGCAGCGTGGACAGGGCGCGACTGTTTTTT. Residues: CASSVDRARLFF.

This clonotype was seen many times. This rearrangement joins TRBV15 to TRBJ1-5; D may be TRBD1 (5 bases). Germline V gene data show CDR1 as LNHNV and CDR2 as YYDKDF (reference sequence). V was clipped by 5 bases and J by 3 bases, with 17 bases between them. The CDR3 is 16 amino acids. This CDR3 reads CATSPSTTAFNQPQHF. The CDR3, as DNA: TGTGCCACCAGCCCATCTACGACAGCTTTCAATCAGCCCCAGCATTTT.

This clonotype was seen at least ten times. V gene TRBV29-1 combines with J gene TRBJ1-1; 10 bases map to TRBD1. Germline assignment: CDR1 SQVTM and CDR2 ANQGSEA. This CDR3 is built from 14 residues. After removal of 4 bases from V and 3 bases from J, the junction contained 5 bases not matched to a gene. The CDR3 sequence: CSVGTGGHHTEAFF. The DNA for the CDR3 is TGCAGCGTTGGGACAGGGGGTCATCACACTGAAGCTTTCTTT.

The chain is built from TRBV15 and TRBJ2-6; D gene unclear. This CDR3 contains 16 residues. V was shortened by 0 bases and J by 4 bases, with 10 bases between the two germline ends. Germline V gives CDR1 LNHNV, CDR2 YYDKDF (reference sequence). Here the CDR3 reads CATSRDSSAGANVLTF. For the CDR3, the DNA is TGTGCCACCAGCAGAGATAGTTCCGCCGGGGCCAACGTCCTGACTTTC.